Below, 30 T cell receptor beta chains from the same sample are listed, as sequenced in a study of CD8 T cells in Susac syndrome. Random hexamers were used to reverse transcribe 0.5 to 1 ug of RNA. Using its own MiXCR run on the immunoSEQ multiplex PCR reads, TCRdb lists one record per CDR3 protein. The sample holds approximately 150,000 distinct CDR3 sequences; 94% are singletons and the top ten take over 0.09%. The sequencing sample was made of CD4+ T cells from PBMCs. All receptors come from a human donor with multiple sclerosis.

This sequence joins TRBV27 and TRBJ2-1; D is unclear. The CDR3 has 13 residues. CDR1 MNHEY and CDR2 SMNVEV come from the germline V gene (reference sequence). Trimming left V 5 bases short and J 8 bases short, with 13 bases between. CDR3 in amino acids: CASSGRFHHEQFF. Written as DNA, the CDR3 is TGTGCCAGCAGTGGACGATTCCACCATGAGCAGTTCTTC.

V gene TRBV23-1 combines with J gene TRBJ1-1; D uncertain. TRBV23-1 is an open reading frame, and its role is uncertain. V shed 3 bases and J shed 3 bases, with 5 bases lying between them. This CDR3 region has 12 residues. For the CDR3, the DNA is TGCGCCAGCAGTCACGGGGACACTGAAGCTTTCTTT. Its protein is CASSHGDTEAFF.

This chain connects TRBV5-1 to TRBJ1-2, with D maybe TRBD1 (5 bases). CDR3 length: 13 residues. CDR1 and CDR2 from the germline V gene are SGHRS and YFSETQ. Trimming stripped 3 bases from V and 3 bases from J, with 9 bases between. The CDR3 loop is CASSWDQYYGYTF. The CDR3 DNA is TGCGCCAGCAGCTGGGACCAATACTATGGCTACACCTTC. Full variable domain (missing parts from reference TRBV5-1 and TRBJ1-2): KAGVTQTPRYLIKTRGQQVTLSCSPISGHRSVSWYQQTPGQGLQFLFEYFSETQRNKGNFPGRFSGRQFSNSRSEMNVSTLELGDSALYLCASSWDQYYGYTFGSGTRLTVV.

This sequence joins TRBV30 and TRBJ1-2, with TRBD1 identical over 9 bases. Germline V lookup: CDR1 GTSNPN, CDR2 SVGIG (reference sequence). The junction had 5 bases not matched to a gene; V was cut back by 0 bases and J by 9 bases. The CDR3 runs 13 residues. The DNA for the CDR3 is TGTGCCTGGAGTGTACAGGACAGGGGACGCTACACCTTC. Translation: CAWSVQDRGRYTF.

The V gene is TRBV27, the J gene TRBJ2-2, with 12 bases fitting TRBD2. V was pared by 4 bases and J by 3 bases, with 9 bases of the junction left unmatched. Per germline, CDR1 MNHEY and CDR2 SMNVEV (reference sequence). CDR3 size: 18 residues. The CDR3 is CASSSFPSGRADTGELFF. As DNA, the CDR3 is TGTGCCAGCAGTTCATTCCCTAGCGGGAGGGCCGACACCGGGGAGCTGTTTTTT.

The CDR3 loop reads CASSPDPIPDTQYF. For the CDR3, the DNA is TGCGCCAGCAGCCCGGACCCAATCCCAGATACGCAGTATTTT. The chain uses TRBV5-1 and TRBJ2-3; D is unresolved. Germline-derived CDR1 and CDR2 are SGHRS and YFSETQ. The CDR3 length is 14 residues. V was shortened by 4 bases and J by 4 bases, with 13 bases between the two germline ends.

J is TRBJ1-3 and V is TRBV6-6, with D uncertain. The germline V gene has CDR1 MNHNY and CDR2 SVGAGI (reference sequence). The CDR3 consists of 12 residues. V dropped 10 bases and J dropped 6 bases, with 13 bases sitting between them. The CDR3 is CATQNTENTIYF. The CDR3 bases are TGTGCCACCCAAAATACTGAAAACACCATATATTTT.

The gene calls are TRBV27 and TRBJ2-1, with 13 bases identical to TRBD2. V lost 6 bases to trimming and J lost 6 bases; unmatched junction nucleotides: 2. Germline CDR1 MNHEY, CDR2 SMNVEV (reference sequence). The CDR3 has 14 amino acids. The CDR3 reads CASRTSGRINEQFF. DNA of the CDR3: TGTGCCAGCAGGACTAGCGGGAGGATCAATGAGCAGTTCTTC.

The gene calls are TRBV18 and TRBJ2-5; D remains unclear. The V end lost 3 bases, the J end lost 2 bases, and 7 bases lay between the germline ends. The germline V gene has CDR1 KGHSH and CDR2 LQKENI. The CDR3 runs 13 residues. The CDR3 spells CASSPTEQETQYF. The CDR3, as DNA: TGTGCCAGCTCACCGACGGAGCAAGAGACCCAGTACTTC. Full variable domain (remainder filled in from reference TRBV18 and TRBJ2-5): NAGVMQNPRHLVRRRGQEARLRCSPMKGHSHVYWYRQLPEEGLKFMVYLQKENIIDESGMPKERFSAEFPKEGPSILRIQQVVRGDSAAYFCASSPTEQETQYFGPGTRLLVL.

The J gene is TRBJ2-6, the V gene TRBV27, with a possible D match to TRBD1 (5 bases). Germline V gene lookup returns CDR1 MNHEY and CDR2 SMNVEV (reference sequence). Deletions cut 5 bases from V and 0 bases from J, with 14 bases between. This CDR3 contains 17 residues. DNA of the CDR3: TGTGCCAGCAGTAGAAGGGGTGATTCCTCTGGGGCCAACGTCCTGACTTTC. Amino acids: CASSRRGDSSGANVLTF. Looking up the rest from reference TRBV27 and TRBJ2-6 gives the full variable domain: EAQVTQNPRYLITVTGKKLTVTCSQNMNHEYMSWYRQDPGLGLRQIYYSMNVEVTDKGDVPEGYKVSRKEKRNFPLILESPSPNQTSLYFCASSRRGDSSGANVLTFGAGSRLTVL.

The V call is TRBV2, the J call TRBJ2-7; D is unresolved. The CDR3 consists of 12 residues. Germline V gene lookup returns CDR1 SNHLY and CDR2 FYNNEI. Trimming left V 5 bases short and J 2 bases short, with 7 bases between. The DNA for the CDR3 is TGTGCCAGCAGTAGCGATACCTACGAGCAGTACTTC. Its translation is CASSSDTYEQYF. Supplemented by reference TRBV2 and TRBJ2-7, the full variable domain reads EPEVTQTPSHQVTQMGQEVILRCVPISNHLYFYWYRQILGQKVEFLVSFYNNEISEKSEIFDDQFSVERPDGSNFTLKIRSTKLEDSAMYFCASSSDTYEQYFGPGTRLTVT.

The chain is built from TRBV20-1 and TRBJ2-7, with D perhaps matching TRBD2 (6 bases). This CDR3 is built from 14 residues. V lost 3 bases, J lost 7 bases, and 19 bases lay in between. Germline CDR1 reads DFQATT; CDR2 reads SNEGSKA (reference sequence). The CDR3 region is CSARASRGMGEQYF. The DNA for the CDR3 is TGCAGTGCTAGGGCTTCTCGGGGGATGGGGGAGCAGTACTTC.

The gene calls are TRBV18 and TRBJ1-2; maybe TRBD1 (6 bases). The germline V and J ends were trimmed by 4 bases and 1 base, with 13 bases remaining between them. Germline V gene data show CDR1 as KGHSH and CDR2 as LQKENI. The CDR3 runs 15 residues. The CDR3 nucleotides are TGTGCCAGCTCACTCGACAGGACTTTTAACTATGGCTACACCTTC. Translated, it gives CASSLDRTFNYGYTF.

J is TRBJ2-5 and V is TRBV18; tentatively, D is TRBD1 (6 bases). CDR3 length: 16 amino acids. Germline loops: CDR1 KGHSH, CDR2 LQKENI. V gave up 6 bases and J gave up 1 base, with 18 bases separating them. The CDR3 loop reads CASSRRTADIQETQYF. The DNA of the CDR3 is TGTGCCAGCTCTCGACGGACAGCTGATATCCAAGAGACCCAGTACTTC.

The chain recombines TRBV9 with TRBJ2-2; either TRBD1 or TRBD2 may fit D (6 bases each). There are 15 residues in the CDR3. The germline CDR1 and CDR2 sequences are SGDLS and YYNGEE. The V and J ends lost 4 bases and 7 bases respectively, with 17 bases between them. The CDR3 is CASSPYDRRGGELFF. CDR3 DNA sequence: TGTGCCAGCAGCCCTTACGACAGGCGGGGCGGGGAGCTGTTTTTT.

V is TRBV30 and J is TRBJ2-5; 8 bases align to TRBD2. Germline trimming cut 3 bases from V and 1 base from J; bases unmatched to any gene: 7. This CDR3 is 15 amino acids long. Germline assignment: CDR1 GTSNPN and CDR2 SVGIG (reference sequence). For the CDR3, the DNA is TGTGCCTGGAGGGCCGTCGGGGGGGTCCAAGAGACCCAGTACTTC. It yields the protein CAWRAVGGVQETQYF.

V usage is TRBV30 and J usage is TRBJ1-2, with D uncertain. The V end lost 1 base, the J end lost 7 bases, and 7 bases lay between the germline ends. The CDR3 runs 11 residues. CDR1 and CDR2 from the germline V gene are GTSNPN and SVGIG (reference sequence). This CDR3 reads CAWSEGGGYTF. The CDR3 bases are TGTGCCTGGAGTGAGGGAGGTGGCTACACCTTC.

The CDR3 coding sequence is TGTGCCAGCTCACCACCGGGGTCAGGAGACTACAATGAGCAGTTCTTC. As protein: CASSPPGSGDYNEQFF. This chain links TRBV18 with TRBJ2-1; no clear D. CDR1 KGHSH and CDR2 LQKENI come from the germline V gene. The CDR3 spans 16 residues. The V end was cut by 0 bases, the J end by 3 bases, with 12 bases between. Combining the CDR3 with reference TRBV18 and TRBJ2-1 gives the whole variable domain NAGVMQNPRHLVRRRGQEARLRCSPMKGHSHVYWYRQLPEEGLKFMVYLQKENIIDESGMPKERFSAEFPKEGPSILRIQQVVRGDSAAYFCASSPPGSGDYNEQFFGPGTRLTVL.

This clonotype came up a few times. One end of the junction does not line up with germline, which may come from a read error. This sequence joins TRBV4-3 and TRBJ1-2; 7 bases match TRBD1. The CDR3 runs 13 residues. Looked up from germline, CDR1 is LGHNA and CDR2 is YSLEER. CDR3 residues: CASSQGQNYGYTF. The CDR3 coding sequence is TGTGCCAGCAGCCAGGGACAGAACTATGGCTACACCTTC.

The chain is built from TRBV30 and TRBJ1-1; D not resolved. Germline values: CDR1 GTSNPN, CDR2 SVGIG (reference sequence). The CDR3 is 12 residues long. V was trimmed by 3 bases and J by 0 bases, leaving 5 bases between them. The DNA for the CDR3 is TGTGCCTGGAGCCGGGTGAACACTGAAGCTTTCTTT. Translating it yields CAWSRVNTEAFF.

J is TRBJ2-2 and V is TRBV27; a weak D match, TRBD1 (5 bases). This CDR3 contains 16 residues. V was cut by 8 bases and J by 7 bases, with 23 bases left in between. Germline V gene sequence: CDR1 MNHEY, CDR2 SMNVEV (reference sequence). The CDR3 DNA reads as TGTGCCAGCCGGTCCAGGGTCGATTTCGAAAACGGGGAGCTGTTTTTT. Translating it yields CASRSRVDFENGELFF.

The chain joins TRBV7-9 to TRBJ2-7; no definite D call. Germline values: CDR1 SEHNR, CDR2 FQNEAQ (reference sequence). Trimming shortened V by 0 bases and J by 0 bases, and 12 bases separated the two germline ends. The CDR3 spans 16 residues. The CDR3 sequence: CASSLATAKSSYEQYF. In DNA form, the CDR3 reads TGTGCCAGCAGCTTAGCTACCGCTAAAAGCTCCTACGAGCAGTACTTC.

V is TRBV19 and J is TRBJ1-1; TRBD1 is a possible D gene (5 bases). V lost 4 bases and J lost 1, with 7 bases in between. The CDR3 loop spans 13 amino acids. Germline assignment: CDR1 LNHDA and CDR2 SQIVND (reference sequence). CDR3 sequence reads: CASSTGQNTEAFF. DNA for the CDR3: TGTGCCAGTAGTACCGGACAGAACACTGAAGCTTTCTTT. Filled out from reference TRBV19 and TRBJ1-1, the complete variable domain reads DGGITQSPKYLFRKEGQNVTLSCEQNLNHDAMYWYRQDPGQGLRLIYYSQIVNDFQKGDIAEGYSVSREKKESFPLTVTSAQKNPTAFYLCASSTGQNTEAFFGQGTRLTVV.

The chain links TRBV30 to TRBJ1-2; a weak D match, TRBD1 (6 bases). V was shortened by 8 bases and J by 4 bases, with 14 bases between the two germline ends. Germline lookup yields CDR1 GTSNPN and CDR2 SVGIG (reference sequence). The CDR3 loop spans 12 amino acids. CDR3 bases: TGTGCCGGCCCCGGGACACCCTATGGCTACACCTTC. It yields the protein CAGPGTPYGYTF.

The V gene is TRBV6-2 or TRBV6-3, the J gene TRBJ1-5; D not resolved. Germline CDR1 reads MNHEY; CDR2 reads SVGEGT. This CDR3 is built from 13 residues. The V end lost 6 bases, the J end lost 11 bases, and 17 bases lay between the germline ends. As DNA, the CDR3 is TGTGCCAGCAGCCGCGACTGGAGAAAGGCCCAGCATTTT. It codes for CASSRDWRKAQHF.

J is TRBJ1-3 and V is TRBV6-5; D is uncertain. The V end lost 2 bases, the J end lost 0 bases, and 8 bases lay between the germline ends. Germline loops: CDR1 MNHEY, CDR2 SVGAGI. This CDR3 has 15 residues. This chain's CDR3 is CASSYGADSGNTIYF. CDR3 coding DNA: TGTGCCAGCAGTTACGGAGCTGACTCTGGAAACACCATATATTTT.

The gene calls are TRBV5-1 and TRBJ1-2, with D hard to call. The V gene lost 2 bases and the J gene lost 6 bases, with 14 bases spanning the gap. The CDR3 consists of 14 residues. Looked up from germline, CDR1 is SGHRS and CDR2 is YFSETQ. The CDR3 DNA sequence: TGCGCCAGCAGCTTATTGCCGGGCGAAGATGGCTACACCTTC. It specifies CASSLLPGEDGYTF.

The CDR3 reads CASSPGGANTGELFF. CDR3 DNA: TGTGCCAGCAGTCCAGGGGGCGCGAACACCGGGGAGCTGTTTTTT. This chain uses TRBV6-2 or TRBV6-3 with TRBJ2-2; 8 bases line up with TRBD1. The CDR3 spans 15 residues. V shed 5 bases, J shed 0 bases, and the junction held 2 bases outside the gene matches. Germline-derived CDR1 and CDR2 are MNHEY and SVGEGT.

This chain joins TRBV6-6 and TRBJ2-2; D remains unclear. Trimming pared 6 bases from V and 8 bases from J, leaving 7 bases between. Germline CDR1 reads MNHNY; CDR2 reads SVGAGI (reference sequence). The CDR3 extends over 11 amino acids. CDR3 protein: CASSREGELFF. CDR3 coding DNA: TGTGCCAGCAGCAGAGAAGGGGAGCTGTTTTTT.

The CDR3 DNA reads TGCAGCGTTGAACGTAACAGGGGAGAGGGGTACACTGAAGCTTTCTTT. This codes for CSVERNRGEGYTEAFF. This chain links TRBV29-1 with TRBJ1-1; TRBD1 aligns across 7 bases. CDR1 and CDR2 from the germline V gene are SQVTM and ANQGSEA. The junction had 12 bases not matched to a gene; V was cut back by 2 bases and J by 3 bases. This CDR3 contains 16 residues.